This T cell receptor beta chain was captured by sequencing in a study of T cells in Graves' hyperthyroidism and ophthalmopathy. The V end lost 5 bases, the J end lost 2 bases, and 19 bases lay between the germline ends. CDR1 and CDR2 from the germline V gene are MDHEN and SYDVKM. This CDR3 is built from 16 residues. Researchers took RNA transcripts and amplified the TCR beta CDR3 regions from them. In the first-round RT-PCR of the TCR CDR3, the HTBI primer set was used. One entry per CDR3 protein, called by TCRdb with MiXCR from the multiplex PCR reads. Among tens of thousands of distinct CDR3 sequences listed, approximately 50% were seen once. About this clonotype: This may arise from a read error, as a much more abundant clone is one base away.

The chain combines TRBV28 with TRBJ2-7, with a weak D call TRBD2 (6 bases). The sample consisted of blood. This clonotype was sampled from a woman aged 40-49 years with Graves' ophthalmopathy. CDR3: CASSTISGGIAYEQYF. CDR3 bases: TGTGCCAGCAGTACAATTTCTGGCGGGATTGCCTACGAGCAGTACTTC.